The TCR beta chain under discussion was sequenced for a study of post-analysis software for immune sequencing data (dated by TCRdb to the mid-2010s). About the study as a whole: Relapsing-remitting, secondary progressive and progressive-relapsing multiple sclerosis were recorded as disease courses, and subtype annotation was lacking for some patients. The patient repertoires were set against eleven to twelve previously published healthy control repertoires from donors whose ages ranged from 6 to 25 years. A subset of samples was prepared in parallel using single-end sample barcoding, then pooled and co-amplified after Illumina adapter ligation.

Points the paper makes about the study in general: Multiple sclerosis patients had significantly lower normalized Chao1 diversity than controls, a result that suggests substantial peripheral T-cell clonal expansion. Significantly higher frequencies in patients than in controls were found for a handful of TRBV segments, including TRBV5-6, TRBV5-1 and TRBV20-1. Direct clustering with F measure revealed strong co-clustering of samples prepared in the same batch, which led to a batch-effect correction. The control group was slightly older than the multiple sclerosis patient group.

To demonstrate the VDJtools post-analysis software, the study profiled TCR beta repertoires from the peripheral blood of 10 to 15 young patients with multiple sclerosis. The patients with multiple sclerosis were children and adolescents between about 6 and 16 years of age. The library was generated by PCR. Sequenced on an Illumina HiSeq 2500. Unique molecular identifiers were incorporated into TCR beta cDNA libraries to reduce PCR and sequencing biases. Roughly 0.5 million cDNA molecules were obtained per 1 to 10 million input T cells, so each molecule approximated one T cell. The patient libraries were prepared and sequenced with the same protocol used for the earlier healthy control dataset. Within a given batch, samples were prepared together, multiplexed and sequenced on the same HiSeq lane. Turning to the authors' computational methods: MIGEC handled the raw barcoded reads, throwing out single-read molecular identifier groups before consensus assembly and CDR3 extraction. VDJtools was used for post-analysis of the clonotype tables, and diversity was normalized by down-sampling every dataset to the size of the smallest sample. In repertoire overlap clustering, CDR3 amino acid sequences, but not nucleotide sequences, were matched to correct batch-related cross-sample contamination. The raw public reads went through TCRdb reprocessing: fastp at Q25, MiXCR clone calling, in-frame beta chains kept. Rows matching on CDR3 protein sequence are summarized as one entry with the most common DNA and genes. These V and J calls rely on TCRdb rather than the paper's analysis. The sample table lists about 620,000 distinct CDR3 sequences, 44% of them with a count of one. The ten largest account for 1.5% to 2% of the sample.

Of note for this clonotype: It lacks a known antigen. Within one base of it there is no much larger clone, and no base qualities were kept.

The CDR3 runs 13 residues from the cysteine to the phenylalanine. Only the CDR3 DNA stays, 39 bases, in frame from base 1. CDR1 and CDR2 were assigned from the germline V gene (reference sequence) as DFQATT and SNEGSKA. At the junction V is shortened by 5 bases and J by 0 bases; bases outside the gene matches: 1. Rearrangement joined TRBV20-1 to TRBJ2-1, and 7 junction bases match TRBD2. This receptor was obtained from a girl aged 5-17 years with multiple sclerosis. Sequenced: blood. CDR3 region: CSAGTNSYNEQFF. The DNA sequence follows: TGCAGTGCTGGGACTAACTCCTACAATGAGCAGTTCTTC.